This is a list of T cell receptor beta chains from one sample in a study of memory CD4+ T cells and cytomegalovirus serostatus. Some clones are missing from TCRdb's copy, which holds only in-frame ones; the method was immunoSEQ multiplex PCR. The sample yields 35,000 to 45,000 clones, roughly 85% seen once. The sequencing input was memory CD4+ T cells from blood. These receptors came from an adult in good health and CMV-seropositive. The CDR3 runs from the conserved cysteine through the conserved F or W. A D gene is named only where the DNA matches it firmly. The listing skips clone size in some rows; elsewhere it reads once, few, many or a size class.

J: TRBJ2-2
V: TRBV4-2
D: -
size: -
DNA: TGTGCCAGCAGCCAAGAGACAGGAGGGTACACCGGGGAGCTGTTTTTT
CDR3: CASSQETGGYTGELFF

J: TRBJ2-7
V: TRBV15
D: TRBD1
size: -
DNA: TGTGCCACCAGCAAAGAAGGCGGCAGGGGGCACTACGAGCAGTACTTC
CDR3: CATSKEGGRGHYEQYF

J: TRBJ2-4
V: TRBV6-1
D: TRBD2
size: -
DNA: TGTGCCAGCAGTGAAGTTAGCGGGGGAGTAGCCAAAAACATTCAGTACTTC
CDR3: CASSEVSGGVAKNIQYF

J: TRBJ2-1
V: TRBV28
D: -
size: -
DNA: TGTGCCAGCAAATCTAGTCTCCACAATGAGCAGTTCTTC
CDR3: CASKSSLHNEQFF

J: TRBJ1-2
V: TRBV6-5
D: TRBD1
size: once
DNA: TGTGCCAGCAGTTACTCGACAGGGGGGTACTATGGCTACACCTTC
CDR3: CASSYSTGGYYGYTF

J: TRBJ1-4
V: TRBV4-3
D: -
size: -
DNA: TGCGCCAGCAGCCGCGATAACATGGCAACTAATGAAAAACTGTTTTTT
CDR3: CASSRDNMATNEKLFF

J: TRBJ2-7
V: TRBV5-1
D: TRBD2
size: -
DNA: TGCGCCAGCAGCTTGACTAGCGGGAGCGAGCAGTACTTC
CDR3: CASSLTSGSEQYF

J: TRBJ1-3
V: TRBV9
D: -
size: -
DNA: TGTGCCAGCAGCGCGGGACCGCCAACTCTCTCTGGAAACACCATATATTTT
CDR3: CASSAGPPTLSGNTIYF

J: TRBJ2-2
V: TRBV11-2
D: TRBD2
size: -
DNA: TGTGCCAGCAGCTCAAGGGGGCTAGCGGGAGCCGCCGGGGAGCTGTTTTTT
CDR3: CASSSRGLAGAAGELFF

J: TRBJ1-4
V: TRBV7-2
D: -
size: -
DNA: TGTGCCAGCAGCCCATCAACTAATGAAAAACTGTTTTTT
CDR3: CASSPSTNEKLFF

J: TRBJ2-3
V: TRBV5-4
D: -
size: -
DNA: TGTGCCAGCAGCTTGGTTTTGGGGGGCGCCACAGATACGCAGTATTTT
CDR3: CASSLVLGGATDTQYF

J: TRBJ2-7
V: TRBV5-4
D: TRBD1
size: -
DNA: TGTGCCAGCAGCTCTCGAGGACAGGTCTACGAGCAGTACTTC
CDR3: CASSSRGQVYEQYF

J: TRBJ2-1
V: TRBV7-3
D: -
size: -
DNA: TGTGCCAGCAGCTTAGGCGCAGCCTCCTACAATGAGCAGTTCTTC
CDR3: CASSLGAASYNEQFF

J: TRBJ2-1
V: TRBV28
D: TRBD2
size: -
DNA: TGTGCCAGCAGATCCAGAAGCGGGAGGGCCATGAATGAGCAGTTCTTC
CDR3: CASRSRSGRAMNEQFF

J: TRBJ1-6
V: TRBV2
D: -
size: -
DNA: TGTGCCAGCAGTGCAACGGGACTGAGTAATTCACCCCTCCACTTT
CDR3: CASSATGLSNSPLHF

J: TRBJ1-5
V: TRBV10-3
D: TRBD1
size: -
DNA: TGTGCCATCAGTGGGGACAGGGGGACTCAGCCCCAGCATTTT
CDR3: CAISGDRGTQPQHF

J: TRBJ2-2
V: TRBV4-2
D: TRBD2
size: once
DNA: TGTGCCAGCAGGCACAGGAGCGGGAGCGCCACCGGGGAGCTGTTTTTT
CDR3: CASRHRSGSATGELFF

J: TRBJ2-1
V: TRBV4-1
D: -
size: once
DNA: TGCGCCAGCAGACTCCCCGGAAGGAAGGACCACAATGAGCAGTTCTTC
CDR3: CASRLPGRKDHNEQFF

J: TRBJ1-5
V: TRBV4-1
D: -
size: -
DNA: TGCGCCAGCAGCCGAATTATTAGCAATCAGCCCCAGCATTTT
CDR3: CASSRIISNQPQHF

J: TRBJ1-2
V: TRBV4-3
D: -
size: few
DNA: TGCGCCAGCAGCCACATAACTCCGGGACGCTCTAACTATGGCTACACCTTC
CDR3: CASSHITPGRSNYGYTF

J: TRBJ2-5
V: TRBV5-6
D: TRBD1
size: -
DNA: TGTGCCAGCAGCTTGGGGACAGGGGATCGCCAGTACTTC
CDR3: CASSLGTGDRQYF